These 32 T cell receptor beta chains were sequenced from one sample in a study of cytomegalovirus exposure and HLA in healthy donors. Researchers ran the PCR with 60 Vbeta and 13 Jbeta primers. TCRdb's copy holds only in-frame clones and misses some; the assay was immunoSEQ multiplex PCR. The sample has 150,000 to 200,000 clones; roughly 12% are singletons. The source material was PBMCs. These receptors were taken from a man in his forties or fifties in good health and CMV-seropositive.

There are a few counts of this clone. The chain uses TRBV29-1 and TRBJ1-2; 7 positions match TRBD1. Trimming removed 2 bases from V and 6 bases from J; junction bases left unmatched: 9. The CDR3 length is 14 residues. In germline, CDR1 is SQVTM, CDR2 ANQGSEA. CDR3 loop: CSVEPRGQFDGYTF. CDR3 nucleotide sequence: TGCAGCGTTGAACCGAGGGGGCAATTCGATGGCTACACCTTC.

DNA of the CDR3: TGTGCCAGCAGTCTCGGGAATTCACCCCTCCACTTT. This codes for CASSLGNSPLHF. The chain uses TRBV14 and TRBJ1-6; D remains unclear. Germline loops: CDR1 SGHDN, CDR2 FVKESK. Trimming removed 6 bases at V and 7 bases at J, with 7 bases between. This CDR3 has 12 residues.

The chain couples TRBV7-2 to TRBJ2-1; 12 bases align to TRBD2. The CDR3 is 14 amino acids. Losses at the gene ends were 8 bases for V and 7 bases for J; bases not matched to a gene: 6. Germline-derived CDR1 and CDR2 are SGHTA and FQGNSA. The CDR3 DNA reads as TGTGCCAGCCGCCTAGCGGGGGGGGGTAATGAGCAGTTCTTC. Translated, it gives CASRLAGGGNEQFF.

This clone turned up a few times. The V call is TRBV5-1, the J call TRBJ1-4, with TRBD1 as a possible D gene (6 bases). The ends were cut back, 0 bases at V and 7 bases at J, with 16 bases in the middle. CDR1 is SGHRS and CDR2 is YFSETQ in the germline V gene. This CDR3 has 16 residues. DNA for the CDR3: TGCGCCAGCAGCTTGGGGGGGGGCGTCAATAGTGAAAAACTGTTTTTT. Amino acids: CASSLGGGVNSEKLFF.

The chain uses TRBV18 and TRBJ1-2, with D maybe TRBD1 (5 bases). This CDR3 is 13 amino acids long. V lost 5 bases, J lost 8 bases, and 15 bases lay in between. CDR1 and CDR2 from the germline V gene are KGHSH and LQKENI. CDR3 protein: CASSEGVQQGYTF. The CDR3 DNA is TGTGCCAGCTCAGAAGGGGTCCAACAAGGCTACACCTTC.

V and J are TRBV19 and TRBJ1-1; the D is unclear. Looked up from germline, CDR1 is LNHDA and CDR2 is SQIVND (reference sequence). Trimming took off 4 bases at V and 2 bases at J, with 14 bases between the two ends. The CDR3 consists of 15 residues. CDR3 protein: CASSRGRRVNTEAFF. The DNA for the CDR3 is TGTGCCAGTAGTAGGGGTAGGAGGGTTAACACTGAAGCTTTCTTT.

This rearrangement joins TRBV2 to TRBJ2-5; possible D gene TRBD1, 6 bases. The V end was cut by 7 bases, the J end by 1 base, with 13 bases between. From germline, CDR1 is SNHLY and CDR2 FYNNEI. The CDR3 spans 14 residues. The DNA for the CDR3 is TGTGCCAGCAATTTATGGGGGCCCCAAGAGACCCAGTACTTC. Encoded protein: CASNLWGPQETQYF.

The genes are TRBV25-1 and TRBJ1-2, with a possible D match to TRBD1 (6 bases). CDR1 is MGHDK, CDR2 SYGVNS, per germline. The V end was cut by 5 bases, the J end by 6 bases, with 13 bases between. The CDR3 runs to 13 residues. CDR3 nucleotide sequence: TGTGCCAGCAGTAGCACAGGGTTCGATGGCTACACCTTC. Its translation: CASSSTGFDGYTF.

This clone was observed a few times. The chain joins TRBV5-4 to TRBJ1-2; D remains unclear. In germline, CDR1 is SGHNT, CDR2 YYREEE (reference sequence). The V and J ends lost 0 bases and 8 bases respectively, with 14 bases between them. The CDR3 sequence is 14 residues long. The CDR3 DNA follows: TGTGCCAGCAGCTTGGACAGATTATTCGGCGGCTACACCTTC. Residues: CASSLDRLFGGYTF.

This clone was observed a handful of times. The chain couples TRBV6-5 to TRBJ2-1; 9 nucleotides agree with TRBD2. The germline gives CDR1 MNHEY, CDR2 SVGAGI. The CDR3 has 16 amino acids. V shed 2 bases, J shed 2 bases, and the junction held 4 bases outside the gene matches. CDR3 DNA sequence: TGTGCCAGCAGTTACAGGCCTAGCGGGACCTACAATGAGCAGTTCTTC. Translation gives CASSYRPSGTYNEQFF.

This clone was detected a few times. This chain uses TRBV4-2 with TRBJ1-2; perhaps TRBD1 as D (5 bases). From germline, CDR1 is LGHNA and CDR2 YNFKEQ. The length of the CDR3 is 15 residues. V was cut by 0 bases and J by 3 bases, with 11 bases left in between. CDR3 sequence: CASSQDQGLDYGYTF. In DNA, the CDR3 is TGTGCCAGCAGCCAAGACCAGGGCCTGGACTATGGCTACACCTTC.

The chain is built from TRBV4-1 and TRBJ1-2, with a tentative D call TRBD1 (6 bases). Germline V gives CDR1 MGHRA, CDR2 YSYEKL. With 4 bases removed from V and 4 bases from J, the gap between germline ends came to 16 bases. This CDR3 is built from 15 residues. For the CDR3, the DNA is TGCGCCAGCAGCCCCAGTTCTAGGACAGTCTATGGCTACACCTTC. Translation: CASSPSSRTVYGYTF.

J is TRBJ1-1 and V is TRBV25-1; the D is unclear. CDR1 and CDR2 from the germline V gene are MGHDK and SYGVNS. The CDR3 covers 13 residues. V dropped 5 bases and J dropped 0 bases, with 7 bases sitting between them. The CDR3 nucleotides read TGTGCCAGCAGTCGGCAGGTGAACACTGAAGCTTTCTTT. It translates to CASSRQVNTEAFF.

This clone was counted only a few times. The CDR3 DNA reads TGTGCCAGCAGTTTCCCGGGACAGGTGGGGACTGAAGCTTTCTTT. It codes for CASSFPGQVGTEAFF. The V gene is TRBV28, the J gene TRBJ1-1, with 8 bases matching TRBD1. This CDR3 contains 15 residues. Looked up from germline, CDR1 is MDHEN and CDR2 is SYDVKM. J lost 5 bases, V lost 3 bases, and 8 bases had no gene match.

The chain employs TRBV18 and TRBJ2-3, with D maybe TRBD2 (6 bases). The CDR3 runs to 15 residues. Trimming removed 3 bases from V and 8 bases from J, with 18 bases in between. CDR1 KGHSH and CDR2 LQKENI come from the germline V gene. CDR3 in DNA: TGTGCCAGCTCACCGGGGTTAGCGCCCGGGGGTACGCAGTATTTT. Amino acids: CASSPGLAPGGTQYF.

The chain combines TRBV14 with TRBJ1-1; D ambiguous. CDR1 and CDR2 from the germline V gene are SGHDN and FVKESK. CDR3 length equals 13 residues. V lost 6 bases and J 4 bases, leaving 12 bases between the germline ends. The CDR3 here is CASRRDLGTEAFF. The CDR3 DNA is TGTGCCAGCAGGAGAGACTTGGGCACTGAAGCTTTCTTT.

This clone was detected a few times. The chain employs TRBV6-6 and TRBJ1-3; a possible D gene is TRBD1 (6 bases). This CDR3 spans 14 amino acids. The germline gives CDR1 MNHNY, CDR2 SVGAGI (reference sequence). Trimming removed 5 bases at V and 2 bases at J, with 10 bases between. This CDR3 reads CASSQGIAGNTIYF. In nucleotides, the CDR3 is TGTGCCAGCAGTCAGGGGATCGCTGGAAACACCATATATTTT.

This clone showed up just a few times. V gene TRBV9 combines with J gene TRBJ1-1; 8 bases fit TRBD1. This CDR3 region has 17 residues. Germline CDR1 reads SGDLS; CDR2 reads YYNGEE. The trim removed 5 bases at V and 4 bases at J, leaving 16 bases unmatched. CDR3: CASSLWPGRGLVTEAFF. The CDR3 bases are TGTGCCAGCAGTCTATGGCCGGGCAGGGGGCTTGTCACTGAAGCTTTCTTT.

This chain joins TRBV7-9 and TRBJ2-1, with D unclear. The CDR3 totals 13 residues. Between the trimmed V and J ends, which lost 3 bases and 6 bases, there was a span of 9 bases. From germline, CDR1 is SEHNR and CDR2 FQNEAQ (reference sequence). The CDR3, as DNA: TGTGCCAGCAGCTTGACACCCGTCAATGAGCAGTTCTTC. This gives the protein CASSLTPVNEQFF.

This chain connects TRBV6-1 to TRBJ1-3; D is uncertain. V lost 6 bases and J 0 bases, leaving 12 bases between the germline ends. Per germline, CDR1 MNHNS and CDR2 SASEGT. The CDR3 sequence is 15 residues long. DNA of the CDR3: TGTGCCAGCAGCCTGGAGCCGTCCTCTGGAAACACCATATATTTT. Translating gives CASSLEPSSGNTIYF.

This sequence joins TRBV5-1 and TRBJ1-4, with D possibly TRBD1 on 5 matching bases. V was clipped by 6 bases and J by 2 bases, with 11 bases between them. Germline values: CDR1 SGHRS, CDR2 YFSETQ. The CDR3 covers 14 residues. For the CDR3, the DNA is TGCGCCAGCAAGGTGGGGCAGACTAATGAAAAACTGTTTTTT. Amino acids: CASKVGQTNEKLFF.

This clone is a singleton in its sample. The CDR3 DNA sequence: TGTGCCAGCAGCCAAAGACTAGCGGGGGGGACGGCAGATACGCAGTATTTT. Translating it yields CASSQRLAGGTADTQYF. V usage is TRBV5-6 and J usage is TRBJ2-3; 14 bases are a match to TRBD2. The germline V gene has CDR1 SGHDT and CDR2 YYEEEE. Losses at the gene ends were 4 bases for V and 4 bases for J; bases not matched to a gene: 8. The CDR3 consists of 17 residues.

The chain uses TRBV7-3 and TRBJ1-2, with D perhaps TRBD1 (5 bases). This CDR3 spans 14 amino acids. Trimming took 4 bases from V and 8 from J, leaving 17 bases between them. Germline CDR1 reads SGHTA; CDR2 reads FQGTGA. CDR3 sequence (DNA): TGTGCCAGCAGCTATCATAGGGGTTCCCGGGGCTACACCTTC. It codes for CASSYHRGSRGYTF. Full variable domain (missing parts from reference TRBV7-3 and TRBJ1-2): GAGVSQTPSNKVTEKGKYVELRCDPISGHTALYWYRQSLGQGPEFLIYFQGTGAADDSGLPNDRFFAVRPEGSVSTLKIQRTERGDSAVYLCASSYHRGSRGYTFGSGTRLTVV.

This clone turned up a few times. This sequence joins TRBV2 and TRBJ2-7, with 8 bases identical to TRBD2. J lost 7 bases, V lost 11 bases, and 13 bases had no gene match. Looked up from germline, CDR1 is SNHLY and CDR2 is FYNNEI. The CDR3 consists of 13 residues. This chain's CDR3 is CAASQEAGGEQYV. Written as DNA, the CDR3 is TGTGCCGCCTCCCAGGAGGCGGGGGGAGAGCAGTACGTC.

This clone was counted between two and nine times. V is TRBV5-6 and J is TRBJ2-1; TRBD1 matches at 8 bases. V was clipped by 1 base and J by 7 bases; unmatched bases: 10. Germline loops: CDR1 SGHDT, CDR2 YYEEEE. The CDR3 runs to 16 residues. CDR3 bases: TGTGCCAGCAGCTTGCCAGACAGGGGAATTTGGAATGAGCAGTTCTTC. Protein: CASSLPDRGIWNEQFF.

The chain joins TRBV10-3 to TRBJ2-3, with D perhaps TRBD1 (6 bases). V was cut by 3 bases and J by 3 bases, with 16 bases left in between. The CDR3 is made up of 16 amino acids. Germline V lookup: CDR1 ENHRY, CDR2 SYGVKD. The DNA of the CDR3 is TGTGCCATCAGTGACTCGGTTCGGACAGCGACAGATACGCAGTATTTT. Protein product: CAISDSVRTATDTQYF.

Note on this clone: An end of the junction differs from the germline gene, which may be a read error. Additional DNA sequences in this sample encode the identical CDR3. The V call is TRBV7-7, the J call TRBJ2-3; 7 nucleotides line up with TRBD1. This CDR3 contains 15 residues. Per the germline V gene, CDR1 is SSHAT and CDR2 is FNYEAQ (reference sequence). The CDR3 sequence: CASSPSGQSTDKQYF. For the CDR3, the DNA is TGTGCCAGCAGCCCATCGGGACAGTCCACAGATAAGCAGTATTTT.

This clone was seen more than once but under ten times. The chain couples TRBV5-1 to TRBJ1-2, with 11 bases lining up with TRBD1. Germline assignment: CDR1 SGHRS and CDR2 YFSETQ. The CDR3 loop spans 15 amino acids. V shed 4 bases, J shed 3 bases, and the junction held 5 bases outside the gene matches. In DNA, the CDR3 is TGCGCCAGCAGCCTGGACAGGGGGCAATACTATGGCTACACCTTC. Encoded protein: CASSLDRGQYYGYTF.

This clone was seen a few times. CDR3 nucleotides: TGTGCCAGCAGCTCAGGGGGCGCGAGCAATCAGCCCCAGCATTTT. Translating it yields CASSSGGASNQPQHF. The chain carries TRBV7-9 and TRBJ1-5; 8 positions match TRBD1. The CDR3 runs to 15 residues. Germline V gene data show CDR1 as SEHNR and CDR2 as FQNEAQ (reference sequence). The ends lost 4 bases at V and 1 base at J; junction bases unmatched: 3.

The chain uses TRBV14 and TRBJ1-2; TRBD1 is a possible D gene (6 bases). Trimming removed 4 bases from V and 7 bases from J, with 10 bases in between. The CDR3 has 12 residues. Germline CDR1 and CDR2: SGHDN and FVKESK. This chain's CDR3 is CASSPNRAGYTF. The DNA of the CDR3 is TGTGCCAGCAGCCCGAACAGGGCTGGCTACACCTTC.

The chain carries TRBV10-1 and TRBJ1-5; TRBD1 aligns across 9 bases. CDR1 and CDR2 from the germline V gene are WNHNN and SYGVQD (reference sequence). V lost 10 bases, J lost 0 bases, and 22 bases stayed unmatched. This CDR3 spans 20 amino acids. The CDR3 nucleotides are TGCGCCACCCCCATGCCGCGGGGACAGGGATCTCCCTATAGCAATCAGCCCCAGCATTTT. Protein sequence: CATPMPRGQGSPYSNQPQHF.

V is TRBV5-1 and J is TRBJ2-3, with a tentative D call TRBD2 (6 bases). V lost 0 bases and J 1 base, leaving 12 bases between the germline ends. Germline V gives CDR1 SGHRS, CDR2 YFSETQ. This CDR3 has 16 amino acids. CDR3 nucleotide sequence: TGCGCCAGCAGCTTGGCCATGGGGGGAGGCACAGATACGCAGTATTTT. Translation: CASSLAMGGGTDTQYF.